This T cell receptor beta chain was observed in a study of OX40 agonist ivuxolimab in advanced cancers. The wider study: There were three patients with partial responses, one having hepatocellular carcinoma and two cutaneous melanoma.

Comments on this clone: As yet, its antigen is unknown.

Study results and limitations: Expansion of clones was among the lowest in partial responders at 0.1-3.0 mg/kg.

This CDR3 comprises 15 residues. With 4 bases removed from V and 0 bases from J, the gap between germline ends came to 13 bases. CDR1 and CDR2 (germline): KGHSH, LQKENI. Sequencing used immunoSEQ multiplex PCR; TCRdb keeps in-frame clones, though not all of them. Here the sample spans roughly 56,000 clones, approximately 86% being singletons. Autoimmune disease history or systemic immunosuppression led to patient exclusion. The genes are TRBV18 and TRBJ2-7, with D uncertain. Sequences were derived from CD4+ or CD8+ T cells sorted from blood, sampled in a trial of the OX40 agonist ivuxolimab. This TCR was sampled from an adult with an advanced solid tumor such as melanoma, head and neck, liver or kidney cancer. CDR3 residues: CASSQFQESSYEQYF. Here the CDR3 DNA reads TGTGCCAGCTCACAATTCCAGGAAAGCTCCTACGAGCAGTACTTC.